The rows below give T cell receptor beta chains drawn from one sample of a study of control samples from healthy donors and cancer patients. Clones were read by immunoSEQ multiplex PCR, and TCRdb kept only the in-frame ones, dropping some. This table has some 150,000 clones, about nine tenths appearing once. Material: blood. The receptors originated from a woman in her twenties or thirties in good health. Both conserved end residues are part of each CDR3. Fields, in order: CDR3 protein, CDR3 DNA, D gene, J gene, V gene, clone size. The D gene is left open where the match is weak. Not every row has a clone size; where given, it reads once, few, many or a size class.

CDR3: CASSLGGTSGNNEQFF; DNA: TGTGCCAGCAGCTTAGGCGGGACTAGCGGGAACAATGAGCAGTTCTTC; D: TRBD2; J: TRBJ2-1; V: TRBV7-9; size: -
CDR3: CASERFPVDQPQHF; DNA: TGTGCCAGCGAGCGGTTTCCCGTGGATCAGCCCCAGCATTTT; D: -; J: TRBJ1-5; V: TRBV9; size: -
CDR3: CASSQDTSGSYNEQFF; DNA: TGCGCCAGCAGCCAAGACACTAGCGGCTCCTACAATGAGCAGTTCTTC; D: TRBD2; J: TRBJ2-1; V: TRBV4-3; size: -
CDR3: CASSQQGGGNTIYF; DNA: TGTGCCAGCAGCCAACAGGGGGGAGGAAACACCATATATTTT; D: TRBD1; J: TRBJ1-3; V: TRBV3-1/TRBV3-2; size: -
CDR3: CANPTGNGNTIYF; DNA: TGTGCCAATCCGACAGGGAACGGAAACACCATATATTTT; D: TRBD1; J: TRBJ1-3; V: TRBV7-9; size: -
CDR3: CASTTRTSGSYEQYF; DNA: TGTGCCAGCACCACACGGACTAGCGGCTCCTACGAGCAGTACTTC; D: TRBD2; J: TRBJ2-7; V: TRBV3-1/TRBV3-2; size: -
CDR3: CASSKSDRGDEQYF; DNA: TGTGCCAGCAGCAAGTCCGACAGGGGGGACGAGCAGTACTTC; D: TRBD1; J: TRBJ2-7; V: TRBV9; size: -
CDR3: CASSSGTGAAGELFF; DNA: TGTGCCAGCAGCTCAGGGACAGGGGCGGCCGGGGAGCTGTTTTTT; D: TRBD1; J: TRBJ2-2; V: TRBV7-2; size: -
CDR3: CASSLVVHEQYF; DNA: TGTGCCAGCAGTTTAGTCGTCCACGAGCAGTACTTC; D: -; J: TRBJ2-7; V: TRBV12-3/TRBV12-4; size: -
CDR3: CASSEYSNQPQHF; DNA: TGTGCCAGCAGTGAATACAGCAATCAGCCCCAGCATTTT; D: -; J: TRBJ1-5; V: TRBV6-1; size: -
CDR3: CASSINRGNGYTF; DNA: TGTGCCAGCAGCATTAACAGGGGTAATGGCTACACCTTC; D: TRBD1; J: TRBJ1-2; V: TRBV11-2; size: -
CDR3: CASSLGGGSSSYEQYF; DNA: TGTGCCAGCAGCTTAGGCGGGGGGTCCAGCTCCTACGAGCAGTACTTC; D: TRBD2; J: TRBJ2-7; V: TRBV7-2; size: -
CDR3: CASSLPGNTIYF; DNA: TGTGCCAGCAGTTTGCCTGGAAACACCATATATTTT; D: -; J: TRBJ1-3; V: TRBV28; size: -
CDR3: CASSFGVGNQPQHF; DNA: TGTGCCAGCAGCTTTGGGGTGGGCAATCAGCCCCAGCATTTT; D: -; J: TRBJ1-5; V: TRBV7-8; size: -
CDR3: CASSLGSGPIQETQYF; DNA: TGTGCCAGCAGCTTGGGGAGCGGACCCATCCAAGAGACCCAGTACTTC; D: -; J: TRBJ2-5; V: TRBV5-8; size: -
CDR3: CASRTGPNYGYTF; DNA: TGTGCCAGCAGGACAGGACCTAACTATGGCTACACCTTC; D: -; J: TRBJ1-2; V: TRBV4-2; size: -
CDR3: CASSLADEYEQYF; DNA: TGTGCCAGCAGCTTAGCGGACGAGTACGAGCAGTACTTC; D: -; J: TRBJ2-7; V: TRBV11-3; size: -
CDR3: CASSPSDITKNIQYF; DNA: TGTGCCAGCAGTCCCTCCGACATTACCAAAAACATTCAGTACTTC; D: -; J: TRBJ2-4; V: TRBV6-2/TRBV6-3; size: -
CDR3: CASSVAGSQETQYF; DNA: TGTGCCAGCAGCGTAGCGGGGAGTCAAGAGACCCAGTACTTC; D: TRBD2; J: TRBJ2-5; V: TRBV2; size: -
CDR3: CASSITSGAGELFF; DNA: TGTGCCAGTAGTATAACTAGCGGGGCCGGGGAGCTGTTTTTT; D: TRBD2; J: TRBJ2-2; V: TRBV19; size: -
CDR3: CASSQARTAVNYGYTF; DNA: TGCGCCAGCAGCCAAGCCCGGACAGCCGTTAACTATGGCTACACCTTC; D: -; J: TRBJ1-2; V: TRBV4-3; size: -
CDR3: CASSDYNEQFF; DNA: TGTGCCAGCAGCGACTACAATGAGCAGTTCTTC; D: -; J: TRBJ2-1; V: TRBV11-2; size: -
CDR3: CSARDRGGYTF; DNA: TGCAGTGCTAGAGACAGGGGAGGCTACACCTTC; D: -; J: TRBJ1-2; V: TRBV20-1; size: -
CDR3: CASSQGTSGMPYNEQFF; DNA: TGCGCCAGCAGCCAGGGGACTAGCGGGATGCCTTACAATGAGCAGTTCTTC; D: TRBD2; J: TRBJ2-1; V: TRBV4-3; size: -
CDR3: CASSIGNQPQHF; DNA: TGTGCCAGTAGTATCGGGAATCAGCCCCAGCATTTT; D: -; J: TRBJ1-5; V: TRBV19; size: -
CDR3: CASSLGYRGLANTGELFF; DNA: TGTGCCAGCAGCTTAGGTTATCGAGGGTTAGCGAACACCGGGGAGCTGTTTTTT; D: -; J: TRBJ2-2; V: TRBV11-3; size: -
CDR3: CASKKRGAGNTIYF; DNA: TGTGCCAGCAAGAAGCGGGGGGCTGGAAACACCATATATTTT; D: -; J: TRBJ1-3; V: TRBV6-5; size: -
CDR3: CASSEVQQYGYTF; DNA: TGTGCCAGCAGTGAGGTGCAGCAGTATGGCTACACCTTC; D: -; J: TRBJ1-2; V: TRBV2; size: -
CDR3: CASSLWGGTEAFF; DNA: TGTGCCAGCAGTTTATGGGGGGGGACTGAAGCTTTCTTT; D: -; J: TRBJ1-1; V: TRBV28; size: -
CDR3: CATSDLLAGGSEQFF; DNA: TGTGCCACCAGTGATTTGTTAGCGGGAGGGTCTGAGCAGTTCTTC; D: TRBD2; J: TRBJ2-1; V: TRBV24-1; size: -
CDR3: CASSVGGSGYGYTF; DNA: TGTGCCAGCAGCGTAGGAGGGTCCGGCTATGGCTACACCTTC; D: -; J: TRBJ1-2; V: TRBV9; size: -
CDR3: CASRDTYNSPLHF; DNA: TGTGCCAGCCGGGACACATATAATTCACCCCTCCACTTT; D: -; J: TRBJ1-6; V: TRBV14; size: once
CDR3: CASSQNTEAFF; DNA: TGCGCCAGCAGCCAGAACACTGAAGCTTTCTTT; D: -; J: TRBJ1-1; V: TRBV5-1; size: -
CDR3: CASSRDRNSPLHF; DNA: TGTGCCAGCAGCCGGGACCGTAATTCACCCCTCCACTTT; D: -; J: TRBJ1-6; V: TRBV7-9; size: -